The 21 T cell receptor beta chains below all came from one sample that was sequenced in a study of vaccination effects on CD4 cells after COVID-19. Their target antigens are unknown. TCRdb's copy holds only in-frame clones and misses some; the assay was immunoSEQ multiplex PCR. The sample yields roughly 25,000 clones, about 76% seen once. In the ViraFEST assay, antigen-specific CD4+ clonotypes were identified by expansion after peptide-pool stimulation. CD4+ T cell isolation took place after approximately ten days of culture. In the vaccine recipients, nucleocapsid antibodies were negative and there was no prior SARS-CoV-2 infection. The sequencing here drew on CD4+ T cells from PBMCs cultured with SARS-CoV-2 spike peptides, taken before COVID-19 vaccination. Receptors were obtained from a human donor who received a COVID-19 vaccine.

The CDR3 loop reads CASTEQGGWNTEAFF. Written as DNA, the CDR3 is TGTGCCAGCACCGAACAGGGGGGGTGGAACACTGAAGCTTTCTTT. The V and J genes are TRBV6-6 and TRBJ1-1, with TRBD1 identical over 8 bases. CDR1 is MNHNY, CDR2 SVGAGI, per germline (reference sequence). With V trimmed by 7 bases and J by 1 base, 8 bases remained unmatched. The CDR3 runs to 15 residues.

DNA of the CDR3: TGTGCCTGGAGCTCCTTCGGGATAAACACCGGGGAGCTGTTTTTT. It codes for CAWSSFGINTGELFF. The V gene is TRBV30, the J gene TRBJ2-2; a weak D match, TRBD2 (5 bases). The CDR3 runs to 15 residues. Germline-derived CDR1 and CDR2 are GTSNPN and SVGIG (reference sequence). V lost 3 bases and J lost 2, with 13 bases in between.

The CDR3 reads CASSATVGTEAFF. Written as DNA, the CDR3 is TGTGCCAGCAGCGCTACGGTCGGCACTGAAGCTTTCTTT. The chain is built from TRBV9 and TRBJ1-1, with D unclear. The CDR3 consists of 13 residues. The V end lost 3 bases, the J end lost 4 bases, and 10 bases lay between the germline ends. CDR1 SGDLS and CDR2 YYNGEE come from the germline V gene. The full variable domain, rest sourced from reference TRBV9 and TRBJ1-1, is DSGVTQTPKHLITATGQRVTLRCSPRSGDLSVYWYQQSLDQGLQFLIQYYNGEERAKGNILERFSAQQFPDLHSELNLSSLELGDSALYFCASSATVGTEAFFGQGTRLTVV.

This clone was seen just once. This rearrangement joins TRBV6-5 to TRBJ1-2; weak D call: TRBD1 (6 bases). The germline CDR1 and CDR2 sequences are MNHEY and SVGAGI. The V and J ends lost 6 bases and 3 bases respectively, with 11 bases between them. The CDR3 is 13 amino acids. The CDR3 sequence is CASSRGGHYGYTF. As DNA, the CDR3 is TGTGCCAGCAGCCGGGGGGGCCACTATGGCTACACCTTC.

The rearrangement links TRBV7-9 to TRBJ1-6; D not certain. The CDR3 contains 14 residues. In germline, CDR1 is SEHNR, CDR2 FQNEAQ (reference sequence). V gave up 1 base and J gave up 9 bases, with 10 bases separating them. The CDR3, as DNA: TGTGCCAGCAGCTTAGTTAGTACGGGTTCACCCCTCCACTTT. Its protein product is CASSLVSTGSPLHF.

CDR3 sequence reads: CASSTREEFF. The CDR3 bases are TGTGCCAGCAGTACCAGGGAGGAGTTCTTC. This chain links TRBV28 with TRBJ2-1; weak D call: TRBD2 (6 bases). The CDR3 sequence is 10 residues long. The V end was cut by 5 bases, the J end by 14 bases, with 10 bases between. CDR1 and CDR2 (germline): MDHEN, SYDVKM.

V gene TRBV12-3 or TRBV12-4 combines with J gene TRBJ2-5; 8 bases are shared with TRBD2. J was trimmed by 9 bases and V by 5 bases; bases with no gene match: 8. CDR3 length equals 13 residues. In DNA form, the CDR3 reads TGTGCCAGCAGTCAGACTAGCGCCCAGGCCCAGTACTTC. The encoded protein is CASSQTSAQAQYF.

This clone was picked up a small number of times. This chain connects TRBV11-2 to TRBJ1-3, with 8 positions matching TRBD1. Germline V gene data show CDR1 as SGHAT and CDR2 as FQNNGV. The CDR3 consists of 15 residues. V gave up 6 bases and J gave up 0 bases; unmatched junction bases: 4. The CDR3 bases are TGTGCCAGCAGATCGGACAGGGACTCTGGAAACACCATATATTTT. Its translation: CASRSDRDSGNTIYF.

This chain connects TRBV5-4 to TRBJ2-2; D not certain. The CDR3 extends over 15 amino acids. Trimming shortened V by 4 bases and J by 3 bases, and 13 bases separated the two germline ends. In germline, CDR1 is SGHNT, CDR2 YYREEE (reference sequence). CDR3 nucleotides: TGTGCCAGCAGCCTTCCGCCCCCCTACACCGGGGAGCTGTTTTTT. This codes for CASSLPPPYTGELFF.

This sequence joins TRBV10-1 and TRBJ2-1; D ambiguous. V lost 8 bases to trimming and J lost 0 bases, with 8 bases between them. Germline values: CDR1 WNHNN, CDR2 SYGVQD (reference sequence). This CDR3 is 13 amino acids long. CDR3 sequence reads: CASARSSYNEQFF. For the CDR3, the DNA is TGCGCCAGCGCTCGGAGCTCCTACAATGAGCAGTTCTTC.

The rearrangement joins TRBV19 to TRBJ1-1, with TRBD1 matching 8 bases. V lost 4 bases to trimming and J lost 6 bases; unmatched junction nucleotides: 4. This CDR3 is built from 13 residues. Germline V gene data show CDR1 as LNHDA and CDR2 as SQIVND (reference sequence). In nucleotides, the CDR3 is TGTGCCAGTAGTAACCAGGGGGCAGCTGAAGCTTTCTTT. It is translated as CASSNQGAAEAFF. The entire variable domain, with the rest obtained from reference TRBV19 and TRBJ1-1, is as follows: DGGITQSPKYLFRKEGQNVTLSCEQNLNHDAMYWYRQDPGQGLRLIYYSQIVNDFQKGDIAEGYSVSREKKESFPLTVTSAQKNPTAFYLCASSNQGAAEAFFGQGTRLTVV.

The genes are TRBV6-5 and TRBJ2-3; possible D gene TRBD1, 6 bases. The CDR3 covers 14 residues. Germline V gives CDR1 MNHEY, CDR2 SVGAGI. V lost 6 bases, J lost 5 bases, and 15 bases lay in between. The CDR3 sequence is CASSFTGFQDTQYF. CDR3 DNA: TGTGCCAGCAGCTTTACAGGGTTTCAAGATACGCAGTATTTT.

This clone has only one observation. V and J are TRBV11-3 and TRBJ1-1; 8 positions match TRBD1. Per germline, CDR1 SGHNT and CDR2 YENEEA. V lost 5 bases, J lost 1 base, and 9 bases stayed unmatched. This CDR3 has 16 amino acids. The CDR3 bases are TGTGCCAGCAGCCCAGATTACAGGGGGAGGAACACTGAAGCTTTCTTT. Encoded protein: CASSPDYRGRNTEAFF.

The J gene is TRBJ2-1, the V gene TRBV6-4; 11 nucleotides line up with TRBD1. This CDR3 is 14 amino acids long. Unmatched junction bases numbered 4, after V lost 4 bases and J lost 8 bases. Germline lookup yields CDR1 MRHNA and CDR2 SNTAGT. CDR3 residues: CASSAGTGGDEQFF. The CDR3 region has the DNA TGTGCCAGCAGTGCCGGGACAGGGGGGGATGAGCAGTTCTTC.

The V call is TRBV5-1, the J call TRBJ2-7, with a weak D call TRBD1 (6 bases). The V end was cut by 3 bases, the J end by 2 bases, with 15 bases between. Germline CDR1 is SGHRS and CDR2 is YFSETQ. This CDR3 comprises 15 residues. The CDR3 is CASSYLTGETYEQYF. The CDR3 DNA follows: TGCGCCAGCAGCTACCTGACAGGTGAAACCTACGAGCAGTACTTC.

V gene TRBV6-5 combines with J gene TRBJ1-1, with D uncertain. With 2 bases removed from V and 5 bases from J, the gap between germline ends came to 9 bases. This CDR3 contains 13 residues. Germline CDR1 MNHEY, CDR2 SVGAGI. CDR3 region: CASSYDRWTEAFF. CDR3 nucleotide sequence: TGTGCCAGCAGTTACGACCGGTGGACTGAAGCTTTCTTT.

This clone was found once. The genes are TRBV4-1 and TRBJ1-2; TRBD1 is a possible D gene (5 bases). The CDR3 consists of 18 residues. Looked up from germline, CDR1 is MGHRA and CDR2 is YSYEKL. The ends were cut back, 3 bases at V and 0 bases at J, with 20 bases in the middle. The DNA for the CDR3 is TGCGCCAGCAGCCAGGACACACGGGGCCGGATAACTAACTATGGCTACACCTTC. Residues: CASSQDTRGRITNYGYTF.

This clone is a singleton in its sample. The chain employs TRBV2 and TRBJ2-7, with D possibly being TRBD1 (6 bases). The length of the CDR3 is 15 residues. Trimming pared 6 bases from V and 1 base from J, leaving 16 bases between. Germline CDR1 reads SNHLY; CDR2 reads FYNNEI. CDR3 protein: CASRVFPTGSYEQYF. Here the CDR3 DNA reads TGTGCCAGCAGGGTTTTCCCTACAGGGTCCTACGAGCAGTACTTC.

V gene TRBV29-1 combines with J gene TRBJ1-3; perhaps TRBD1 as D (5 bases). Germline values: CDR1 SQVTM, CDR2 ANQGSEA. V lost 6 bases and J 0 bases, leaving 12 bases between the germline ends. The CDR3 is made up of 14 amino acids. The CDR3 sequence is CSVAPDSSGNTIYF. CDR3 sequence (DNA): TGCAGCGTGGCCCCCGACAGCTCTGGAAACACCATATATTTT.

The chain uses TRBV20-1 and TRBJ2-7; TRBD2 matches 9 bases. V lost 3 bases, J lost 0 bases, and 6 bases stayed unmatched. Germline values: CDR1 DFQATT, CDR2 SNEGSKA (reference sequence). This CDR3 is 15 amino acids long. The CDR3 nucleotides are TGCAGTGCTAGTCCTCTGCGGGGGGGCTCCTACGAGCAGTACTTC. Translated, it gives CSASPLRGGSYEQYF.

CDR3 region: CASKPRGTGEGYTF. CDR3 coding DNA: TGTGCCAGCAAACCCCGTGGGACAGGGGAGGGCTACACCTTC. The chain carries TRBV9 and TRBJ1-2; 10 bases align to TRBD1. This CDR3 has 14 amino acids. V lost 6 bases to trimming and J lost 8 bases; unmatched junction nucleotides: 10. CDR1 is SGDLS, CDR2 YYNGEE, per germline.